This T cell receptor (beta chain) was found in a study of shared clonotypes between healthy human individuals. Regarding the study as a whole: Sharing across four donors was seen in about 5% of naive CD4 clonotypes.

Once extracted for a subset, genomic DNA was divided evenly among several immunoSEQ plates. Clones were read by immunoSEQ multiplex PCR, and TCRdb kept only the in-frame ones, dropping some. The sample comprises under 2,500,000 clones, almost 96% of which are singletons, and roughly 0.13% rests with the top ten. About this clone: Antigen unknown.

Specimen: naive CD4+ T cells sorted from blood. Subset denoted: CD45RA+ positively selected. The source of this sequence is a man younger than 35 in good health.

The CDR3 spells CASSLEYRGRNQPQHF. Written as DNA, the CDR3 is TGTGCCAGCAGCTTAGAGTACAGGGGGCGTAATCAGCCCCAGCATTTT. The genes are TRBV7-8 and TRBJ1-5; 9 bases map to TRBD1. CDR3 length: 16 residues. CDR1 is SGHVS and CDR2 is FQNEAQ in the germline V gene. Trimming at V came to 1 base and at J to 4 bases, leaving 5 bases not matched to a gene.